This record concerns one T cell receptor beta chain sequence. Its antigen is not yet known. No much larger clone is present one base from it, and per-base qualities are unavailable. This was a case-control study nested in a cohort of healthcare workers in London, UK, who had nasopharyngeal swab PCR tests and blood samples taken every week. Healthcare workers were recruited during the week of the UK lockdown, between 23 and 31 March 2020, and followed weekly for up to about 15 weeks. The record originates from a study of early T cells in non-severe SARS-CoV-2 infection (dated by TCRdb to the early 2020s). Concerning the study at large: Because TCR sequencing relied on bulk RNA taken from unsorted whole blood, pairing of alpha and beta chains was not possible. What the work shows at the level of the full study, not this receptor alone: Matching against VDJdb was skewed toward anti-spike CD8 responses, likely underestimated virus-specific expansions, and missed private and CD4 specificities.

The library was obtained by 5' RACE. Sequenced using a NextSeq 500. The TCR library protocol attached unique molecular identifiers to individual cDNA molecules to correct for sequencing error and PCR bias. Both TCR alpha and beta chains were sequenced, and tight co-correlation was observed between alpha and beta sequence abundances in each sample. In the paper's pipeline: Decombinator V4 was used to perform V gene, J gene and CDR3 annotation of TCR sequences. TCRs were defined as expanded if a significant change between any two time points was detected under a Poisson model with p below 0.0001. TCR abundances were normalised to the total number of TCRs sequenced per sample and expressed as counts per million. MAIT TCRs were defined by TRAV1-2 paired with TRAJ12, TRAJ20 or TRAJ33, and iNKT TCRs by TRAV10 paired with TRAJ18. VDJdb, accessed on 1 November 2021, was searched for TCRs annotated for CMV, EBV and SARS-CoV-2, and TCRs annotated for more than one antigen were excluded. The raw public data were reprocessed by TCRdb itself: fastp quality trimming at Q25, MiXCR clonotype calling, in-frame beta chains only. Records with the same CDR3 protein are collapsed into one entry carrying the most frequent genes and DNA. The V and J calls follow TCRdb's processing rather than the paper's. The sample table lists roughly 100,000 distinct CDR3 sequences, over 10% of them with a count of one. Approximately 2.3% of the sample is taken by the ten largest.

Between the V and J ends, shortened by 2 bases and 2 bases respectively, the junction contains 12 bases. In the germline V gene, CDR1 corresponds to MDHEN and CDR2 to SYDVKM. The CDR3, from cysteine to phenylalanine, totals 15 residues. Only the CDR3 region is kept as DNA, spanning 45 bases read in frame from base 1. The rearrangement combines TRBV28 with TRBJ2-5; 6 matching bases give a weak D call of TRBD1. The sequence was collected from an adult who was a healthcare worker with PCR-confirmed SARS-CoV-2 infection or an uninfected control (not recorded which). Sequencing input: whole blood. CDR3 protein: CASSLRWTAQETQYF. The DNA is TGTGCCAGCAGTTTAAGGTGGACAGCACAAGAGACCCAGTACTTC.